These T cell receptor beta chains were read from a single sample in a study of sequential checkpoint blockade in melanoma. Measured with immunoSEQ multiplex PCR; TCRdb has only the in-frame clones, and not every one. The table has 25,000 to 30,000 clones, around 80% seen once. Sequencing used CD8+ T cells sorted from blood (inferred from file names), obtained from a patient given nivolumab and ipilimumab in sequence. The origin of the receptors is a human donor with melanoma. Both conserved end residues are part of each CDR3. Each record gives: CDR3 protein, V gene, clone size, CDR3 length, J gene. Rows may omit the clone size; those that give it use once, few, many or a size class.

CDR3: CASSPSTYNSPLHF
V: TRBV6-5
size: .
length: 14
J: TRBJ1-6

CDR3: CASSLSGGSQPQHF
V: TRBV28
size: .
length: 14
J: TRBJ1-5

CDR3: CASSGRDSSYEQYF
V: TRBV11-3
size: .
length: 14
J: TRBJ2-7

CDR3: CASSVTGLSGGELFF
V: TRBV6-5
size: .
length: 15
J: TRBJ2-2

CDR3: CATSRERGEDEQFF
V: TRBV15
size: once
length: 14
J: TRBJ2-1

CDR3: CSAVARTNTGELFF
V: TRBV29-1
size: .
length: 14
J: TRBJ2-2

CDR3: CASSLVPGYNEQFF
V: TRBV7-8
size: .
length: 14
J: TRBJ2-1

CDR3: CASRTFSGGNEQFF
V: TRBV19
size: .
length: 14
J: TRBJ2-1

CDR3: CASSLEDGRDEQYF
V: TRBV7-9
size: .
length: 14
J: TRBJ2-7

CDR3: CASSSRGGELHADTQYF
V: TRBV7-9
size: .
length: 17
J: TRBJ2-3

CDR3: CATGDRGEETQYF
V: TRBV4-2
size: .
length: 13
J: TRBJ2-5

CDR3: CASSPDRARGYTF
V: TRBV7-9
size: .
length: 13
J: TRBJ1-2

CDR3: CASSLTPSYEQYF
V: TRBV27
size: .
length: 13
J: TRBJ2-7

CDR3: CASSMGQGLAYEQYF
V: TRBV19
size: .
length: 15
J: TRBJ2-7

CDR3: CATSRDRGFGNTIYF
V: TRBV15
size: .
length: 15
J: TRBJ1-3

CDR3: CASSQGTSADTQYF
V: TRBV4-1
size: few
length: 14
J: TRBJ2-3

CDR3: CASRGEAGASYEQYF
V: TRBV7-2
size: .
length: 15
J: TRBJ2-7

CDR3: CASSIGGREDLWEQFF
V: TRBV19
size: .
length: 16
J: TRBJ2-1

CDR3: CSVDIGGADYGYTF
V: TRBV29-1
size: .
length: 14
J: TRBJ1-2

CDR3: CASSADRAAETQYF
V: TRBV18
size: .
length: 14
J: TRBJ2-5

CDR3: CASTLVAGDTNEQFF
V: TRBV7-6
size: .
length: 15
J: TRBJ2-1

CDR3: CASSFEGARSYGYTF
V: TRBV13
size: .
length: 15
J: TRBJ1-2

CDR3: CASGRQGSEQYF
V: TRBV27
size: .
length: 12
J: TRBJ2-7

CDR3: CASSIRQGAEGYTF
V: TRBV9
size: once
length: 14
J: TRBJ1-2

CDR3: CASSTGQSGNTIYF
V: TRBV5-4
size: .
length: 14
J: TRBJ1-3

CDR3: CASRDGLAGSEKHTDTQYF
V: TRBV2
size: .
length: 19
J: TRBJ2-3

CDR3: CASSQEISTGLNTEAFF
V: TRBV4-3
size: .
length: 17
J: TRBJ1-1

CDR3: CASSEAPRQGGETQYF
V: TRBV9
size: .
length: 16
J: TRBJ2-5

CDR3: CASSQRINYGYTF
V: TRBV14
size: .
length: 13
J: TRBJ1-2

CDR3: CSVHLRDRGSYNEQFF
V: TRBV29-1
size: .
length: 16
J: TRBJ2-1

CDR3: CASSLRSDNQPQHF
V: TRBV19
size: .
length: 14
J: TRBJ1-5

CDR3: CASSLEGLGYTF
V: TRBV7-9
size: .
length: 12
J: TRBJ1-2

CDR3: CASGFFSTGRVGELFF
V: TRBV7-9
size: .
length: 16
J: TRBJ2-2

CDR3: CASSRPVYREQNSYNEQFF
V: TRBV13
size: few
length: 19
J: TRBJ2-1

CDR3: CASRGLAGVLEQFF
V: TRBV19
size: .
length: 14
J: TRBJ2-1

CDR3: CASSSAGGAYEQYF
V: TRBV5-4
size: .
length: 14
J: .

CDR3: CASSSPGVAGGPKQYF
V: TRBV6-5
size: .
length: 16
J: TRBJ2-7

CDR3: CASSDRGRSYEQYF
V: TRBV6-1
size: .
length: 14
J: TRBJ2-7

CDR3: CASSSGTGIYEQYF
V: TRBV27
size: once
length: 14
J: TRBJ2-7

CDR3: CASSSGTSYEQYF
V: TRBV7-8
size: .
length: 13
J: TRBJ2-7

CDR3: CASSRGLAGGADTQYF
V: TRBV4-3
size: .
length: 16
J: TRBJ2-3

CDR3: CASSRGGRDSDTQYF
V: TRBV23-1
size: .
length: 15
J: TRBJ2-3

CDR3: CATLAGGDHEQFF
V: TRBV10-3
size: few
length: 13
J: TRBJ2-1

CDR3: CASSRPTSPYEQYF
V: TRBV4-2
size: few
length: 14
J: TRBJ2-7

CDR3: CASSEAPGGGEPQHF
V: TRBV6-1
size: .
length: 15
J: TRBJ1-5

CDR3: CASSSGTGGPYEQYF
V: TRBV7-9
size: once
length: 15
J: TRBJ2-7

CDR3: CSVREAFF
V: TRBV29-1
size: once
length: 8
J: TRBJ1-1